These T cell receptor beta chains were read from a single sample in a study of CD4 and CD8 cells across lung adenocarcinoma regions. TCRdb used MiXCR to reprocess the PCR reads, holding one entry per CDR3 protein. The profile covers some 11,000 distinct CDR3 sequences, with approximately 55% appearing a single time and 15% to 20% taken by the ten largest. Source material: CD4+ T cells from the center of a lung tumor. The receptors were sampled from a male donor with lung adenocarcinoma. The CD4 and CD8 labels of this study may be unreliable. Both conserved end residues are trimmed from each CDR3.

ASSPLGATETQY | NA | TRBV6-1
ASRSGGGARATDTQY | TRBJ2-3 | TRBV27
AWSVLGTGNEQF | TRBJ2-1 | TRBV30
ASSRPGTSGFSYNEQF | TRBJ2-1 | TRBV6-2/TRBV6-3
ASSLGTSGEQF | NA | TRBV28
ASSSSGTGWDTQY | TRBJ2-3 | TRBV7-6
ACSRRGGGPDTQY | TRBJ2-3 | TRBV27
ASSQRGGLSNTGALY | TRBJ2-2 | TRBV7-3
ASKRDWNYGYT | TRBJ1-2 | TRBV6-1
AWNEGAFQETQY | TRBJ2-5 | TRBV30
ASSGPADSGGYT | TRBJ1-2 | TRBV25-1
AGSGNTFYGYT | TRBJ1-2 | TRBV6-1
ASAIGQVYNEQF | TRBJ2-1 | TRBV10-2
ASRSVAGARAKDTQY | TRBJ2-4 | TRBV27
ASSIQGTGELF | TRBJ2-2 | TRBV6-1
ASSVRGNEQY | TRBJ2-7 | TRBV6-1
ASSLATGFEQY | NA | TRBV11-1
AGPWAKNTQY | TRBJ2-4 | TRBV6-4
ASSVRGGGGGEQF | TRBJ2-1 | TRBV10-1
ASRYQRGQETQY | TRBJ2-5 | TRBV6-5
ASSMGTGAQY | TRBJ2-3 | TRBV27
ASSYGLGGITDAQY | NA | TRBV6-5
ASRSLTAGNTEAF | TRBJ1-1 | TRBV6-1
ASRTAGLAVSTDTQY | TRBJ2-3 | TRBV6-1
ASSPGRSKDTQY | NA | TRBV6-1
ASSPYRGCYNEQF | NA | TRBV7-2
ASSADRDYEQF | TRBJ2-1 | TRBV11-3
ASSYSRAYNEQF | NA | TRBV6-5
ASSSPREAVNTGELF | TRBJ2-2 | TRBV7-6
ASKKVVSTEEQY | NA | TRBV27
ASSREGTSGGAYNEQF | TRBJ2-1 | TRBV12-3/TRBV12-4
ASGGGAGGLGPDTQY | TRBJ2-5 | TRBV12-3/TRBV12-4
ASRVRGVAGLCSTNTQY | TRBJ2-3 | TRBV27
ASSPVGAWETQY | TRBJ2-5 | TRBV6-1
ATSRGGIGQGGSSGGYT | TRBJ1-2 | TRBV15
ASSLYNQPQH | TRBJ1-5 | TRBV7-2
ASSERGGANTGELF | TRBJ2-2 | TRBV6-1
ASRGGGPKTQY | TRBJ2-5 | TRBV7-2
ARGYGAVSTGAQY | TRBJ2-3 | TRBV6-5
ASKLAGGNNEQF | TRBJ2-1 | TRBV10-2
ASSLASSGSSYSYEQF | TRBJ2-1 | TRBV7-2
ASSARPDVEQF | TRBJ2-1 | TRBV10-1
AGGNDQDTQY | TRBJ2-3 | TRBV6-8
ASSPMGTGELF | TRBJ2-2 | TRBV5-1
ASSPPRQGGWITQY | TRBJ2-3 | TRBV6-5
ASSPDRARGGYT | TRBJ1-2 | TRBV6-1
ASSYSSGLGSRETQY | TRBJ2-5 | TRBV6-5
ASSLGTPVSYEQY | TRBJ2-7 | TRBV7-2
ASSGTEGETQY | TRBJ2-5 | TRBV6-2/TRBV6-3
ASSYQGTTEAF | TRBJ1-1 | TRBV6-5
ASGGFVQNIQY | TRBJ2-4 | TRBV27
ASGFTGGAGGRRTDTQY | TRBJ2-5 | TRBV6-5
SAIGGSSYNEQF | TRBJ2-1 | TRBV20-1
AELGEGAKDTQY | TRBJ2-4 | TRBV10-1